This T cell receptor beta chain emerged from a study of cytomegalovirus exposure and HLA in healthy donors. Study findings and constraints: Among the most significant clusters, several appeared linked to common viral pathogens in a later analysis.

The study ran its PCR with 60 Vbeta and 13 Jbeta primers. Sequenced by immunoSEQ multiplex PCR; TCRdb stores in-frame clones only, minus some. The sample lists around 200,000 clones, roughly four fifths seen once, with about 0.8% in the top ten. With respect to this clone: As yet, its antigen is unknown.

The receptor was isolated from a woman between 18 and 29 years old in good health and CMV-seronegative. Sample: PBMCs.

Here the CDR3 reads CASSVGLATTDTQYF. CDR3 sequence (DNA): TGTGCCAGCAGCGTAGGACTAGCGACGACAGATACGCAGTATTTT. The chain is built from TRBV9 and TRBJ2-3, with 8 positions matching TRBD2. The CDR3 length is 15 residues. V lost 0 bases to trimming and J lost 3 bases; unmatched junction nucleotides: 3. Germline loops: CDR1 SGDLS, CDR2 YYNGEE. Using reference TRBV9 and TRBJ2-3 for the parts outside the CDR3, the full variable domain is DSGVTQTPKHLITATGQRVTLRCSPRSGDLSVYWYQQSLDQGLQFLIQYYNGEERAKGNILERFSAQQFPDLHSELNLSSLELGDSALYFCASSVGLATTDTQYFGPGTRLTVL.